One T cell receptor (beta chain) is described in this entry. The CDR3 has 15 amino acids. Trimming took 0 bases from V and 0 from J, leaving 11 bases between them. Germline loops: CDR1 DFQATT, CDR2 SNEGSKA (reference sequence). This sample was taken from a study of early T cells in non-severe SARS-CoV-2 infection. TCRdb analysed the 5' RACE reads with MiXCR anew, one entry per CDR3 protein. The sample includes 53,000 or so distinct CDR3 sequences, 9.5% to 15% seen only once; the top ten take approximately 2.5%. Here the sequenced sample was whole blood, taken at baseline. This TCR was sampled from an adult who was a healthcare worker with PCR-confirmed SARS-CoV-2 infection or an uninfected control (not recorded which). J is TRBJ1-1 and V is TRBV20-1, with a possible D match to TRBD1 (5 bases). The CDR3 protein is CSAREFRGMNTEAFF. The DNA for the CDR3 is TGCAGTGCTAGAGAATTTCGGGGGATGAACACTGAAGCTTTCTTT.